This T cell receptor beta chain was recorded in a study of blood T cell repertoires in COVID-19. Study at large: Both acute and convalescent COVID-19 samples were obtained from the United States, Italy and Spain. PBMCs, B-cell-depleted T cells, or T cells provided the cDNA or gDNA that made up the material.

Per the authors' pipeline: Cell counts per sample came from amplifying reference gene primers. The assay was immunoSEQ multiplex PCR, and TCRdb's table has in-frame clones only and misses some. V and J calls and clone size are copied from that table; D and trimming were computed from the DNA. The sample includes almost 30,000 clones, roughly nine tenths of them seen just once. The CDR3 has 13 residues. The germline gives CDR1 LGHDT, CDR2 YNNKEL (reference sequence). V was clipped by 4 bases and J by 5 bases; unmatched bases: 0. V and J are TRBV3-1 (or the pseudogene TRBV3-2) and TRBJ2-3, with 10 positions matching TRBD1. The sample consisted of peripheral blood. The sequence was collected from a human donor in a cohort sampled during active COVID-19. CDR3 bases: TGTGCCAGCAGCCGGACAGGGGGAGATACGCAGTATTTT. This gives the protein CASSRTGGDTQYF.